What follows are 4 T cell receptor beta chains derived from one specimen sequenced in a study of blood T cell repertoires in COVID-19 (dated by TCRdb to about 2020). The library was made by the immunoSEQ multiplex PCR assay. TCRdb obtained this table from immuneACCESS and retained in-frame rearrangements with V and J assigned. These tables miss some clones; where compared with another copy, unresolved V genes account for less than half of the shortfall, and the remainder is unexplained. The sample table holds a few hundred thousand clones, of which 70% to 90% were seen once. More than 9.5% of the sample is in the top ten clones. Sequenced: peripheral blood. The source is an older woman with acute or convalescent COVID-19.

Here the CDR3 reads CSGGMEGALREGYTF. Here the CDR3 DNA reads TGCAGCGGGGGGATGGAGGGGGCGCTACGAGAGGGCTACACCTTC. The chain recombines TRBV29-1 with TRBJ1-2; 7 positions agree with TRBD1. The CDR3 loop spans 15 amino acids. Germline V CDR1 and CDR2: SQVTM, ANQGSEA. V gave up 7 bases and J gave up 8 bases; unmatched junction bases: 19.

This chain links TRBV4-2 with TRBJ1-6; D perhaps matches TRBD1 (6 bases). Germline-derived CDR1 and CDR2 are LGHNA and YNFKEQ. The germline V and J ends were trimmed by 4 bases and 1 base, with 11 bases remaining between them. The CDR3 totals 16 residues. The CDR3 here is CASSRERGSYNSPLHF. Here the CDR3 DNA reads TGTGCCAGCAGCCGAGAGAGGGGGTCCTATAATTCACCCCTCCACTTT.

CDR3: CASSDRDVSGNTIYF. The CDR3, as DNA: TGTGCCAGCAGTGACCGGGATGTCTCTGGAAACACCATATATTTT. This rearrangement joins TRBV6-1 to TRBJ1-3, with D hard to call. V shed 3 bases and J shed 0 bases, with 9 bases lying between them. Germline V CDR1 and CDR2: MNHNS, SASEGT. The CDR3 spans 15 residues.

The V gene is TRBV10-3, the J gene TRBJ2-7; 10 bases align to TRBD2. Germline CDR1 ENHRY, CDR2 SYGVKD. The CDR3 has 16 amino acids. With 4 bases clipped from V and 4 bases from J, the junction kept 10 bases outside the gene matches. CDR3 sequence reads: CAISGPGLAGVYEQYF. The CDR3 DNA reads TGTGCCATCAGTGGTCCTGGGCTAGCGGGGGTTTACGAGCAGTACTTC.